This TCR beta chain comes out of a study of radiotherapy plus CTLA-4 blockade in lung cancer. Method: immunoSEQ multiplex PCR; TCRdb's copy keeps in-frame clones and lacks some. The sample shows roughly 73,000 clones, around 90% of them seen only once. CDR1 MNHNS and CDR2 SASEGT come from the germline V gene. This CDR3 region has 13 residues. V gave up 10 bases and J gave up 7 bases, with 17 bases separating them. This clone was recorded only once. The chain carries TRBV6-1 and TRBJ2-1, with a tentative D call TRBD1 (5 bases). The source material was peripheral blood, sampled from a patient treated with radiotherapy plus ipilimumab. The TCR was taken from a human donor with non-small cell lung cancer that progressed on radiotherapy plus ipilimumab. CDR3 loop: CATGHSNMNEQFF. Here the CDR3 DNA reads TGTGCCACCGGACACTCGAACATGAATGAGCAGTTCTTC.